These 28 T cell receptor beta chains came from one sample sequenced in a study of T cell clonality in common variable immunodeficiency. The method was immunoSEQ multiplex PCR; TCRdb's version includes in-frame clones alone and lacks a portion of them. This record lists under 35,000 clones, none seen once only, and the top ten clones contain about 4%. The sequencing input was peripheral blood mononuclear cells. The receptors shown here come from a person aged 18 to 75 in good health.

This clone showed up many times. One junction end disagrees with the germline gene, perhaps due to a read error. The read is 3 residues too short to cover the CDR3 end, so that end is filled in from the germline J gene. V usage is TRBV4-2 and J usage is TRBJ1-3; 9 nucleotides align to TRBD1. From germline, CDR1 is LGHNA and CDR2 YNFKEQ. This CDR3 region has 17 residues. Incomplete CDR3 DNA: TGCGCCAGCAGCCAAGCCGGACAGGGGATGCGAGGAAACACC. The encoded protein is CASSQAGQGMRGNT. The whole CDR3 sequence reads CASSQAGQGMRGNTIYF.

This clone was counted at least ten times. The junction differs from germline at one of its ends, possibly a read error. The read comes to an end 3 residues before the CDR3 does, leaving the germline J gene to fill in the end. The J gene is TRBJ2-5, the V gene TRBV5-4; D call uncertain. This CDR3 region has 14 residues. Germline values: CDR1 SGHNT, CDR2 YYREEE (reference sequence). Incomplete CDR3 DNA: TGTGCCAGCAGCTTGTGGGCCACCCAAGGGACC. Its translation: CASSLWATQGT. The CDR3 reads in full as CASSLWATQGTQYF.

Many counts were recorded for this clone. Read coverage stops 3 residues before the CDR3 terminus; the germline J gene supplies the remainder. This chain joins TRBV29-1 and TRBJ2-1, with D perhaps matching TRBD2 (7 bases). CDR3 size: 13 residues. The V and J ends lost 3 bases and 8 bases respectively, with 14 bases between them. Germline CDR1 is SQVTM and CDR2 is ANQGSEA. The sequenced CDR3 bases are TGCAGCGTTGACGTGGGGGGGCTCGATGAG. Translated, it gives CSVDVGGLDE. In full, the CDR3 reads CSVDVGGLDEQFF.

Concerning this clone: The missing CDR3 end, 3 residues past where the read stops, is filled in from the germline J gene. The chain recombines TRBV7-6 with TRBJ1-2; D remains unclear. The CDR3 totals 14 residues. Germline V gene sequence: CDR1 SGHVS, CDR2 FNYEAQ. The CDR3 reads CASSLVAGVEDYTF. The CDR3 bases that were read are TGTGCCAGCAGCTTGGTTGCGGGAGTGGAGGAC. The full variable domain, rest sourced from reference TRBV7-6 and TRBJ1-2, is GAGVSQSPRYKVTKRGQDVALRCDPISGHVSLYWYRQALGQGPEFLTYFNYEAQQDKSGLPNDRFSAERPEGSISTLTIQRTEQRDSAMYRCASSLVAGVEDYTFGSGTRLTVV.

The table lists this clone with a few counts. The read terminates 3 residues before the CDR3 end, so the remaining end is supplied by the germline J gene. The chain recombines TRBV7-8 with TRBJ2-2; a possible D gene is TRBD2 (7 bases). Trimming stripped 5 bases from V and 6 bases from J, with 19 bases between. The CDR3 extends over 16 amino acids. Germline V gives CDR1 SGHVS, CDR2 FQNEAQ. CDR3 DNA, as far as it was read: TGTGCCAGCAGCCCACGGGGGGCAGGGGAAGCCGGGGAG. Its protein is CASSPRGAGEAGE. From start to end, the CDR3 is CASSPRGAGEAGELFF.

This clone was observed many times. The observed sequence ends 3 residues before the CDR3 terminus, with the missing tail filled in from the germline J gene. The gene calls are TRBV7-2 and TRBJ1-6, with 9 nucleotides matching TRBD1. The trim removed 3 bases at V and 9 bases at J, leaving 6 bases unmatched. This CDR3 is 15 amino acids long. The germline gives CDR1 SGHTA, CDR2 FQGNSA. The covered CDR3 bases are TGTGCCAGCAGCTTTATTGGGACAGGGAGTTCACCC. Translation gives CASSFIGTGSSP. The complete CDR3 reads CASSFIGTGSSPLHF.

This clone is deemed medium-sized. The CDR3 is cut off 3 residues early in the read; its end comes from the germline J gene. The rearrangement uses TRBV7-9 and TRBJ2-5, with D hard to call. The CDR3 loop spans 14 amino acids. Germline V gene sequence: CDR1 SEHNR, CDR2 FQNEAQ (reference sequence). V was trimmed by 0 bases and J by 3 bases, leaving 8 bases between them. CDR3 sequence: CASSLALDEETQYF. Partial CDR3 DNA: TGTGCCAGCAGCTTAGCGCTAGATGAAGAGACC. Full variable domain (remainder filled in from reference TRBV7-9 and TRBJ2-5): DTGVSQNPRHKITKRGQNVTFRCDPISEHNRLYWYRQTLGQGPEFLTYFQNEAQLEKSRLLSDRFSAERPKGSFSTLEIQRTEQGDSAMYLCASSLALDEETQYFGPGTRLLVL.

Ten or more counts support this clone. Read data end 3 residues before the CDR3 end; the end is taken from the germline J gene. The chain combines TRBV20-1 with TRBJ2-2, with D possibly matching TRBD1 (5 bases). V lost 3 bases to trimming and J lost 0 bases, with 14 bases between them. The length of the CDR3 is 16 residues. Germline V lookup: CDR1 DFQATT, CDR2 SNEGSKA (reference sequence). The chain's CDR3 is CSARDAGIPNTGELFF. Partial CDR3 DNA: TGCAGTGCTAGGGACGCAGGGATCCCGAACACCGGGGAG.

This clone appeared many times. From the germline J gene comes the end of the CDR3, since the read stops 3 residues before it. The rearrangement links TRBV9 to TRBJ2-3; 8 positions agree with TRBD2. The J segment lost 5 bases and the V segment lost 4 bases, leaving 12 bases of the junction unmatched. The germline CDR1 and CDR2 sequences are SGDLS and YYNGEE. The CDR3 has 16 amino acids. CDR3 bases read: TGTGCCAGCAGCCCCCCCTCCCGGGGGGGCCAAGATACG. Translated, it gives CASSPPSRGGQDT. The CDR3 in its entirety is CASSPPSRGGQDTQYF.

This clone was seen a handful of times. An end of the junction does not agree with germline; a read error may underlie this. The observed sequence ends 3 residues before the CDR3 terminus, with the missing tail filled in from the germline J gene. Other DNA sequences of this sample code for an identical CDR3. The chain has TRBV18 and TRBJ1-3, with TRBD1 matching 9 bases. Looked up from germline, CDR1 is KGHSH and CDR2 is LQKENI. The CDR3 is made up of 15 amino acids. Partial CDR3 DNA: TGTGCCAGCTCGCCTGCAATAGGGACAGGGAACACG. Translating it yields CASSPAIGTGNT. The full-length CDR3 reads as CASSPAIGTGNTIYF.

This clone was observed a few times. The read halts 3 residues ahead of the CDR3 end, with the missing end drawn from the germline J gene. The V gene is TRBV19, the J gene TRBJ2-1, with 7 nucleotides matching TRBD2. Germline CDR1 reads LNHDA; CDR2 reads SQIVND (reference sequence). The CDR3 contains 13 residues. With V trimmed by 6 bases and J by 9 bases, 8 bases remained unmatched. CDR3 loop: CASRGGVEVEQFF. CDR3 bases read: TGTGCCAGTAGGGGGGGGGTAGAGGTTGAG.

This clone was seen at least ten times. The CDR3 spells CASSTGLDSYEQYF. The DNA read from the CDR3 is TGTGCCAGTTCGACAGGGCTCGACTCCTACGAG. This sequence joins TRBV18 and TRBJ2-7, with 7 positions matching TRBD1. The read finishes 3 residues shy of the CDR3 end, and the germline J gene is used to complete it. CDR3 length equals 14 residues. Unmatched junction bases numbered 8, after V lost 9 bases and J lost 0 bases. Germline assignment: CDR1 KGHSH and CDR2 LQKENI.

The table lists this clone with many counts. Sequencing ends 3 residues short of the CDR3 end; the germline J gene provides the rest. The rearrangement joins TRBV20-1 to TRBJ1-6, with 7 nucleotides matching TRBD1. The CDR3 extends over 16 amino acids. CDR1 DFQATT and CDR2 SNEGSKA come from the germline V gene (reference sequence). The ends lost 2 bases at V and 4 bases at J; junction bases unmatched: 8. The CDR3 bases that were read are TGCAGTGCTAGATTGAGGCAGGGGGGTTATAATTCACCC. Protein sequence: CSARLRQGGYNSP. The whole CDR3 protein reads CSARLRQGGYNSPLHF.

This clone was observed many times. The CDR3 end falls 3 residues outside the read, so it is completed with the germline J gene. The chain is built from TRBV7-3 and TRBJ2-3; 7 bases are shared with TRBD1. Germline CDR1 SGHTA, CDR2 FQGTGA. The CDR3 has 13 residues. CDR3 DNA, as far as it was read: TGTGCCAGCAGCGAGGGACAGCAAGAGACG. This translates into CASSEGQQET. The complete CDR3 protein is CASSEGQQETQYF. The full variable domain, with the rest looked up from reference TRBV7-3 and TRBJ2-3, is GAGVSQTPSNKVTEKGKYVELRCDPISGHTALYWYRQSLGQGPEFLIYFQGTGAADDSGLPNDRFFAVRPEGSVSTLKIQRTERGDSAVYLCASSEGQQETQYFGPGTRLTVL.

The table lists this clone with a few counts. The sequence runs out 3 residues before the end of the CDR3; the remainder is reconstructed from the germline J gene. The J gene is TRBJ1-2, the V gene TRBV6-1; D call uncertain. The CDR3 is 15 amino acids. Germline V gives CDR1 MNHNS, CDR2 SASEGT. The covered CDR3 bases are TGTGCCAGCAGTGAAGTTAACCCTGACAAAAACATC. Its translation is CASSEVNPDKNI. The complete CDR3 sequence is CASSEVNPDKNIYTF.

This clone was seen ten or more times. The read stops 3 residues short of the end of the CDR3; the missing end is completed from the germline J gene. The rearrangement joins TRBV20-1 to TRBJ2-2; D is ambiguous. The CDR3 is 15 residues long. Germline V gene data show CDR1 as DFQATT and CDR2 as SNEGSKA (reference sequence). CDR3 sequence reads: CSARVGYSYNSPLFF. The CDR3 DNA, read in part, is TGCAGTGCTAGAGTCGGTTACTCCTATAATTCACCG.

This clone was seen repeatedly, ten times or more. The CDR3 is cut off 3 residues early in the read; its end comes from the germline J gene. The gene calls are TRBV6-1 and TRBJ2-7; 8 bases map to TRBD2. The length of the CDR3 is 16 residues. V was clipped by 0 bases and J by 3 bases; unmatched bases: 7. Per the germline V gene, CDR1 is MNHNS and CDR2 is SASEGT. Here the CDR3 reads CASSEAAGTSGYEQYF. CDR3 bases read: TGTGCCAGCAGTGAAGCGGCTGGCACTAGCGGCTACGAG.

This clone was counted many times. The observed sequence ends 3 residues before the CDR3 terminus, with the missing tail filled in from the germline J gene. This chain connects TRBV2 to TRBJ1-1, with D unclear. This CDR3 has 15 residues. Germline V gives CDR1 SNHLY, CDR2 FYNNEI. V gave up 3 bases and J gave up 1 base, with 12 bases separating them. The CDR3 sequence: CASSDSRVGNTEAFF. CDR3 DNA (partial): TGTGCCAGCAGTGATAGCCGGGTCGGGAACACTGAA.

This clone was observed many times. The DNA ends 3 residues before the CDR3 does, and the rest of the CDR3 is filled in from the germline J gene. The gene calls are TRBV2 and TRBJ1-5, with no clear D. CDR3 size: 13 residues. CDR1 is SNHLY, CDR2 FYNNEI, per germline. V lost 4 bases and J lost 1, with 5 bases in between. The CDR3: CASSAQSNQPQHF. CDR3 DNA, as far as it was read: TGTGCCAGCAGTGCACAGAGCAATCAGCCC.

In this sample, this clone turned up many times. From the germline J gene comes the end of the CDR3, since the read stops 3 residues before it. V gene TRBV2 combines with J gene TRBJ1-1, with D unclear. Germline V lookup: CDR1 SNHLY, CDR2 FYNNEI. The CDR3 has 13 amino acids. V was pared by 7 bases and J by 0 bases, with 9 bases between. The CDR3 protein is CASMMTVNTEAFF. The covered CDR3 bases are TGTGCCAGCATGATGACTGTGAACACTGAA.

This clone was observed many times. The sequenced fragment ends 3 residues before the CDR3 boundary, so the rest is inferred from the germline J gene. This chain joins TRBV7-9 and TRBJ2-4; TRBD2 matches 7 bases. Germline CDR1 is SEHNR and CDR2 is FQNEAQ (reference sequence). This CDR3 contains 14 residues. The CDR3 bases that were read are TGTGCCAGCAGCTTAGCAGGACTAGAAGTTGTT. Encoded protein: CASSLAGLEVV. The full CDR3 is CASSLAGLEVVQYF. Filled out from reference TRBV7-9 and TRBJ2-4, the complete variable domain reads DTGVSQNPRHKITKRGQNVTFRCDPISEHNRLYWYRQTLGQGPEFLTYFQNEAQLEKSRLLSDRFSAERPKGSFSTLEIQRTEQGDSAMYLCASSLAGLEVVQYFGAGTRLSVL.

This clone has at least ten counts. The CDR3 extends 3 residues past the end of the read, so its final part is completed from the germline J gene. The rearrangement joins TRBV12-3 or TRBV12-4 to TRBJ2-5; 11 bases are shared with TRBD1. This CDR3 has 15 residues. V was pared by 2 bases and J by 7 bases, with 6 bases of the junction left unmatched. Partial CDR3 DNA: TGTGCCAGCAGTTTACGTGGGGGACAGGGGGGGACC. Protein product: CASSLRGGQGGT. The CDR3, in full, reads CASSLRGGQGGTQYF.

This clone has ten or more counts. The CDR3 here is CASSTLPQGSSYNEQFF. The sequenced CDR3 bases are TGCGCCAGCAGCACCCTCCCCCAGGGGAGCTCCTACAATGAG. This rearrangement joins TRBV5-1 to TRBJ2-1; perhaps TRBD1 as D (6 bases). Read coverage stops 3 residues before the CDR3 terminus; the germline J gene supplies the remainder. The germline V and J ends were trimmed by 4 bases and 0 bases, with 17 bases remaining between them. Germline V lookup: CDR1 SGHRS, CDR2 YFSETQ. This CDR3 has 17 residues.

This clone was recorded many times. The observed sequence ends 3 residues before the CDR3 terminus, with the missing tail filled in from the germline J gene. The chain links TRBV20-1 to TRBJ2-1, with 8 positions matching TRBD2. CDR1 and CDR2 (germline): DFQATT, SNEGSKA (reference sequence). Trimming cost V 5 bases and J 0 bases; bases outside gene matches: 6. The length of the CDR3 is 15 residues. CDR3 sequence reads: CSAGVAGSSYNEQFF. The covered CDR3 bases are TGCAGTGCTGGAGTAGCGGGGAGCTCCTACAATGAG.

This clone was seen a handful of times. The CDR3 is cut off 3 residues early in the read; its end comes from the germline J gene. The rearrangement uses TRBV11-2 and TRBJ1-2; D is unresolved. Germline lookup yields CDR1 SGHAT and CDR2 FQNNGV. There are 15 residues in the CDR3. The CDR3 protein is CASSLVSSGVDTYTF. The DNA read from the CDR3 is TGTGCCAGCAGCTTAGTTTCTAGCGGCGTAGATACC.

On this clone itself: The read terminates 3 residues ahead of where the CDR3 ends, so the germline J gene completes it. The chain uses TRBV5-1 and TRBJ2-1; D gene ambiguous. Looked up from germline, CDR1 is SGHRS and CDR2 is YFSETQ. The CDR3 loop spans 13 amino acids. V was clipped by 4 bases and J by 9 bases, with 14 bases between them. The chain's CDR3 is CASSPAPGGEQFF. The CDR3 DNA, read in part, is TGCGCCAGCAGCCCCGCCCCCGGCGGTGAG.

Many counts were recorded for this clone. The read ends 3 residues early relative to the CDR3; the germline J gene fills the gap. The chain carries TRBV29-1 and TRBJ2-3, with D maybe TRBD2 (6 bases). The germline gives CDR1 SQVTM, CDR2 ANQGSEA. V lost 3 bases to trimming and J lost 3 bases, with 13 bases between them. CDR3 size: 14 residues. The CDR3 bases that were read are TGCAGCGTTGACGGCGGGGAAGGTACAGATACG. This codes for CSVDGGEGTDT. The whole CDR3 sequence is CSVDGGEGTDTQYF.

This clone was seen ten or more times. The read falls 3 residues short of the CDR3 end, and the missing part is taken from the germline J gene. The chain employs TRBV12-3 or TRBV12-4 and TRBJ2-1; 11 bases are shared with TRBD2. Germline trimming cut 3 bases from V and 9 bases from J; bases unmatched to any gene: 19. This CDR3 has 19 amino acids. The CDR3 reads CASSFVRRPSGRYRSEQFF. Incomplete CDR3 DNA: TGTGCCAGCAGTTTTGTAAGACGCCCTAGCGGGAGGTACAGGAGTGAG.